This TCR beta chain was sequenced during a study of blood T cell repertoires in COVID-19. About the research overall: Sites across the United States, Italy and Spain contributed samples from acute and convalescent COVID-19. In each case, the material was cDNA or gDNA derived from T cells, B-cell-depleted T cells, or PBMCs.

This CDR3 is built from 13 residues. Trimming shortened V by 2 bases and J by 4 bases, and 8 bases separated the two germline ends. CDR1 and CDR2 (germline): LGHNA, YNFKEQ. Original analysis: Nucleated cell number was recorded as an estimate derived from reference gene primer amplification. Repertoires were generated with immunoSEQ multiplex PCR, while TCRdb's copy carries only in-frame clones and drops some. That table supplies the V and J calls and clone size; D and trimming were determined from the DNA. The table includes around 49,000 clones, around 92% detected once. This clonotype was sampled from a human donor in a cohort sampled during active COVID-19. The sequenced sample consisted of peripheral blood. This chain links TRBV4-2 with TRBJ1-2; D not resolved. In DNA, the CDR3 is TGTGCCAGCAGCCAAACCGGGAGCTATGGCTACACCTTC. Translated: CASSQTGSYGYTF.